This TCR beta chain emerged from a study of cytomegalovirus exposure and HLA in healthy donors. Overall study results and limits: Per a prior analysis, the majority of TCR beta V segments were productive roughly 90% or roughly 30% of the time. A later analysis reported that several of the most significant clusters appeared to be linked to common viral pathogens, among them Epstein-Barr virus. Association of 16,951 TCR beta sequences with HLA alleles was found at 0.05 false discovery rate in a later analysis. High sensitivity and specificity were reportedly achieved when the classifier diagnosed cytomegalovirus status.

The CDR3 sequence is 17 residues long. The V gene's germline CDR1 is MDHEN and CDR2 SYDVKM. V was clipped by 4 bases and J by 2 bases; unmatched bases: 9. Primers for the PCR totalled 60 Vbeta and 13 Jbeta. Produced via immunoSEQ multiplex PCR; TCRdb's table is partial and in-frame only. The sample yields some 97,000 clones, 70% to 85% seen once. Worth noting for this clone: Its antigen is as yet unknown.

The source is a woman aged 18-29 years in good health and CMV-seronegative. The chain is built from TRBV28 and TRBJ2-1, with 9 bases aligning to TRBD2. The sequenced material came from PBMCs. This CDR3 reads CASSSEERGVAYNEQFF. The CDR3 DNA reads as TGTGCCAGCAGTTCCGAAGAGCGGGGGGTTGCCTACAATGAGCAGTTCTTC.